The rows below give T cell receptor beta chains drawn from one sample of a study of CD8+ T cells in alopecia areata. Libraries were prepared by immunoSEQ multiplex PCR; TCRdb keeps only in-frame clonotypes and omits some of them. This table holds about 110,000 clones, 65% to 85% found once. The sequenced sample was CD8+ T cells sorted from blood, obtained at week 24, from a patient treated with tofacitinib. The source of these receptors is a human donor with alopecia areata. Each CDR3 is given with its conserved first and last residue. D genes are given only for firm matches. Expanded clones are given a class, and other clones once, few, many or no size at all.

d_gene: NA; abundance: NA; j_gene: TRBJ2-7; v_gene: TRBV5-1; CDR3aa: CASSPEDGSSSYEQYF; CDR3nt: TGCGCCAGCAGCCCTGAGGACGGGAGTAGCTCCTACGAGCAGTACTTC
d_gene: TRBD1; abundance: NA; j_gene: TRBJ2-3; v_gene: TRBV15; CDR3aa: CATSRDEQGAADTQYF; CDR3nt: TGTGCCACCAGCAGAGATGAACAGGGGGCCGCGGATACGCAGTATTTT
d_gene: NA; abundance: NA; j_gene: TRBJ2-7; v_gene: TRBV2; CDR3aa: CAIDPGTRDEQYF; CDR3nt: TGTGCCATAGACCCCGGCACAAGGGACGAGCAGTACTTC
d_gene: TRBD1; abundance: NA; j_gene: TRBJ1-5; v_gene: TRBV6-1; CDR3aa: CASSLTGYNQPQHF; CDR3nt: TGTGCCAGCAGCTTGACAGGGTACAATCAGCCCCAGCATTTT
d_gene: TRBD2; abundance: NA; j_gene: TRBJ2-1; v_gene: TRBV7-2; CDR3aa: CASSLLAGSLLNEQFF; CDR3nt: TGTGCCAGCAGCTTATTAGCGGGGAGTCTACTCAATGAGCAGTTCTTC
d_gene: NA; abundance: NA; j_gene: TRBJ2-1; v_gene: TRBV7-9; CDR3aa: CASSPRGTAHNEQFF; CDR3nt: TGTGCCAGCAGCCCTCGGGGGACCGCACACAATGAGCAGTTCTTC
d_gene: NA; abundance: few; j_gene: TRBJ2-7; v_gene: TRBV6-6; CDR3aa: CASSPGRSYEQYF; CDR3nt: TGTGCCAGCAGTCCGGGACGGTCCTACGAGCAGTACTTC
d_gene: NA; abundance: NA; j_gene: TRBJ1-6; v_gene: TRBV4-2; CDR3aa: CASSQAQGSYNSPLHF; CDR3nt: TGTGCCAGCAGCCAAGCACAGGGTAGCTATAATTCACCCCTCCACTTT
d_gene: NA; abundance: NA; j_gene: TRBJ2-5; v_gene: TRBV10-1; CDR3aa: CASSESSSTSGETQYF; CDR3nt: TGCGCCAGCAGTGAGTCAAGTAGCACCTCGGGAGAGACCCAGTACTTC
d_gene: TRBD1; abundance: NA; j_gene: TRBJ2-7; v_gene: TRBV7-6; CDR3aa: CASSTGQGLYEQYF; CDR3nt: TGTGCCAGCAGCACGGGACAGGGATTGTACGAGCAGTACTTC
d_gene: NA; abundance: NA; j_gene: TRBJ1-1; v_gene: TRBV29-1; CDR3aa: CSVEGGVSVNTEAFF; CDR3nt: TGCAGCGTTGAAGGCGGGGTATCGGTGAACACTGAAGCTTTCTTT
d_gene: NA; abundance: NA; j_gene: TRBJ2-7; v_gene: TRBV4-1; CDR3aa: CASSQDPGVQEQYF; CDR3nt: TGCGCCAGCAGCCAAGATCCGGGGGTTCAAGAGCAGTACTTC
d_gene: NA; abundance: NA; j_gene: TRBJ2-1; v_gene: TRBV4-1; CDR3aa: CASSQAVSSYNEQFF; CDR3nt: TGCGCCAGCAGCCAGGCGGTGAGCTCCTACAATGAGCAGTTCTTC
d_gene: NA; abundance: NA; j_gene: TRBJ2-1; v_gene: TRBV10-3; CDR3aa: CATRPGYSYNEQFF; CDR3nt: TGTGCCACCAGACCCGGTTACTCCTACAATGAGCAGTTCTTC
d_gene: TRBD1; abundance: NA; j_gene: TRBJ1-1; v_gene: TRBV6-5; CDR3aa: CASSPPGGYGEAFF; CDR3nt: TGTGCCAGCAGTCCGCCAGGGGGTTATGGTGAAGCTTTCTTT
d_gene: NA; abundance: NA; j_gene: TRBJ1-3; v_gene: TRBV13; CDR3aa: CASSSVFGGPSGNTIYF; CDR3nt: TGTGCCAGCAGCTCGGTTTTCGGGGGTCCCTCTGGAAACACCATATATTTT
d_gene: NA; abundance: NA; j_gene: TRBJ2-7; v_gene: TRBV9; CDR3aa: CASSVSDSSYEQYF; CDR3nt: TGTGCCAGCAGCGTATCAGATAGCTCCTACGAGCAGTACTTC
d_gene: NA; abundance: few; j_gene: TRBJ1-5; v_gene: TRBV29-1; CDR3aa: CSVENHNAPLHSNQPQHF; CDR3nt: TGCAGCGTTGAAAATCACAACGCCCCCTTGCATAGCAATCAGCCCCAGCATTTT
d_gene: NA; abundance: once; j_gene: TRBJ2-5; v_gene: TRBV7-7; CDR3aa: CASSSLGGQETQYF; CDR3nt: TGTGCTAGCAGCTCGCTAGGCGGGCAAGAGACCCAGTACTTC
d_gene: TRBD1; abundance: few; j_gene: TRBJ2-3; v_gene: TRBV29-1; CDR3aa: CSVDSGRGLGGDTQYF; CDR3nt: TGCAGCGTTGATTCGGGCAGGGGGCTTGGCGGAGATACGCAGTATTTT
d_gene: NA; abundance: NA; j_gene: TRBJ2-5; v_gene: TRBV7-9; CDR3aa: CASSFVTLQETQYF; CDR3nt: TGTGCCAGCAGCTTCGTTACGCTCCAAGAGACCCAGTACTTC
d_gene: NA; abundance: NA; j_gene: TRBJ2-7; v_gene: TRBV4-1; CDR3aa: CASSQVGAPYEQYF; CDR3nt: TGCGCCAGCAGCCAAGTGGGAGCACCCTACGAGCAGTACTTC
d_gene: TRBD2; abundance: NA; j_gene: TRBJ2-5; v_gene: TRBV6-5; CDR3aa: CASSLGGGYQETQYF; CDR3nt: TGTGCCAGCAGCCTCGGGGGGGGATACCAAGAGACCCAGTACTTC
d_gene: NA; abundance: few; j_gene: TRBJ2-1; v_gene: TRBV29-1; CDR3aa: CSVEDLQRQTSSYNEQFF; CDR3nt: TGCAGCGTTGAAGATCTTCAGAGACAAACGAGCTCCTACAATGAGCAGTTCTTC
d_gene: TRBD1; abundance: NA; j_gene: TRBJ2-1; v_gene: TRBV7-9; CDR3aa: CASSRPGQGDNEQFF; CDR3nt: TGTGCCAGCAGCAGACCGGGACAGGGAGACAATGAGCAGTTCTTC
d_gene: NA; abundance: medium-sized; j_gene: TRBJ2-3; v_gene: TRBV27; CDR3aa: CASSLSRPDTQYF; CDR3nt: TGTGCCAGCAGTTTATCTAGGCCAGATACGCAGTATTTT
d_gene: TRBD2; abundance: once; j_gene: TRBJ2-7; v_gene: TRBV10-3; CDR3aa: CAISESGGGGGYEQYF; CDR3nt: TGTGCCATCAGTGAGTCAGGAGGCGGGGGAGGCTACGAGCAGTACTTC
d_gene: TRBD2; abundance: NA; j_gene: TRBJ2-3; v_gene: TRBV9; CDR3aa: CASSVQTSGGAEGTDTQYF; CDR3nt: TGTGCCAGCAGCGTCCAGACTAGCGGGGGGGCCGAGGGCACAGATACGCAGTATTTT
d_gene: NA; abundance: NA; j_gene: TRBJ2-7; v_gene: TRBV7-2; CDR3aa: CASSLVPYEQYF; CDR3nt: TGTGCCAGCAGCCTTGTCCCCTACGAGCAGTACTTC
d_gene: NA; abundance: NA; j_gene: TRBJ2-3; v_gene: TRBV7-9; CDR3aa: CASDRSNTDTQYF; CDR3nt: TGTGCCAGCGACAGGAGCAACACAGATACGCAGTATTTT
d_gene: TRBD1; abundance: NA; j_gene: TRBJ2-1; v_gene: TRBV27; CDR3aa: CASSSWKTGQGFDNEQFF; CDR3nt: TGTGCCAGCAGTTCATGGAAGACGGGACAGGGCTTTGACAATGAGCAGTTCTTC
d_gene: NA; abundance: NA; j_gene: TRBJ2-1; v_gene: TRBV7-6; CDR3aa: CASSLVAGEFSYNEQFF; CDR3nt: TGTGCCAGCAGCTTAGTCGCAGGGGAGTTCTCCTACAATGAGCAGTTCTTC
d_gene: NA; abundance: NA; j_gene: TRBJ1-5; v_gene: TRBV19; CDR3aa: CASSAGTGNNQPQHF; CDR3nt: TGTGCCAGTAGTGCGGGGACGGGCAACAATCAGCCCCAGCATTTT
d_gene: TRBD2; abundance: NA; j_gene: TRBJ2-7; v_gene: TRBV7-9; CDR3aa: CASSVAGQGLDYEQYF; CDR3nt: TGTGCCAGCAGCGTCGCGGGGCAGGGACTAGACTACGAGCAGTACTTC
d_gene: NA; abundance: NA; j_gene: TRBJ1-6; v_gene: TRBV9; CDR3aa: CASSASRALGAPLHF; CDR3nt: TGTGCCAGCAGCGCGTCCAGGGCCTTAGGGGCACCCCTCCACTTT
d_gene: TRBD1; abundance: NA; j_gene: TRBJ2-1; v_gene: TRBV28; CDR3aa: CASSFGRGMGNEQFF; CDR3nt: TGTGCCAGCAGTTTTGGCAGGGGGATGGGAAATGAGCAGTTCTTC
d_gene: NA; abundance: NA; j_gene: TRBJ1-1; v_gene: TRBV4-1; CDR3aa: CASSLGGGGQTEAFF; CDR3nt: TGCGCCAGCAGCCTCGGAGGGGGGGGGCAGACTGAAGCTTTCTTT
d_gene: NA; abundance: NA; j_gene: TRBJ1-2; v_gene: TRBV7-9; CDR3aa: CASSETDRYGYTF; CDR3nt: TGTGCCAGCAGCGAGACGGACAGATATGGCTACACCTTC
d_gene: NA; abundance: NA; j_gene: TRBJ2-3; v_gene: TRBV7-2; CDR3aa: CASSRGAPGVNTQYF; CDR3nt: TGTGCCAGCAGCCGAGGGGCTCCTGGGGTAAATACGCAGTATTTT
d_gene: TRBD1; abundance: NA; j_gene: TRBJ2-5; v_gene: TRBV29-1; CDR3aa: CSGGPGQIEETQYF; CDR3nt: TGCAGCGGAGGTCCGGGACAGATTGAAGAGACCCAGTACTTC
d_gene: NA; abundance: NA; j_gene: TRBJ2-7; v_gene: TRBV4-1; CDR3aa: CASSQVGGYEQYF; CDR3nt: TGCGCCAGCAGCCAAGTGGGGGGCTACGAGCAGTACTTC
d_gene: TRBD1; abundance: NA; j_gene: TRBJ1-1; v_gene: TRBV7-6; CDR3aa: CASSSGQGNTEAFF; CDR3nt: TGTGCCAGCAGTTCTGGACAGGGGAACACTGAAGCTTTCTTT
d_gene: NA; abundance: NA; j_gene: TRBJ1-5; v_gene: TRBV19; CDR3aa: CASSPGGAGQPQHF; CDR3nt: TGTGCCAGTAGTCCCGGCGGGGCGGGTCAGCCCCAGCATTTT
d_gene: TRBD1; abundance: NA; j_gene: TRBJ2-3; v_gene: TRBV2; CDR3aa: CASKGDRLTDTQYF; CDR3nt: TGTGCCAGCAAGGGGGACAGGTTAACAGATACGCAGTATTTT
d_gene: NA; abundance: NA; j_gene: TRBJ1-1; v_gene: TRBV27; CDR3aa: CASSPGTSNEAFF; CDR3nt: TGTGCCAGCAGTCCCGGAACCAGTAATGAAGCTTTCTTT
d_gene: NA; abundance: NA; j_gene: TRBJ2-1; v_gene: TRBV19; CDR3aa: CATKALYSYNEQFF; CDR3nt: TGTGCCACTAAGGCGTTGTACTCCTACAATGAGCAGTTCTTC
d_gene: TRBD1; abundance: NA; j_gene: TRBJ1-1; v_gene: TRBV6-5; CDR3aa: CASSYSRTGGTEAFF; CDR3nt: TGTGCCAGCAGTTACTCCCGGACAGGGGGCACTGAAGCTTTCTTT
d_gene: NA; abundance: NA; j_gene: TRBJ2-7; v_gene: TRBV6-5; CDR3aa: CASSYSGVYEQYF; CDR3nt: TGTGCCAGCAGTTACTCCGGGGTCTACGAGCAGTACTTC
d_gene: TRBD2; abundance: NA; j_gene: TRBJ2-7; v_gene: TRBV4-3; CDR3aa: CASSPGGSYEQYF; CDR3nt: TGCGCCAGCAGCCCCGGGGGGAGCTACGAGCAGTACTTC
d_gene: TRBD1; abundance: few; j_gene: TRBJ2-7; v_gene: TRBV4-2; CDR3aa: CASSQEGQGATYEQYF; CDR3nt: TGTGCCAGCAGCCAAGAGGGACAGGGAGCTACCTACGAGCAGTACTTC
d_gene: NA; abundance: NA; j_gene: TRBJ1-1; v_gene: TRBV6-5; CDR3aa: CASTKQGSATEAFF; CDR3nt: TGTGCCAGCACCAAACAGGGATCGGCCACTGAAGCTTTCTTT
d_gene: NA; abundance: NA; j_gene: TRBJ2-3; v_gene: TRBV13; CDR3aa: CASSWESTQYF; CDR3nt: TGTGCCAGCAGCTGGGAGAGTACGCAGTATTTT